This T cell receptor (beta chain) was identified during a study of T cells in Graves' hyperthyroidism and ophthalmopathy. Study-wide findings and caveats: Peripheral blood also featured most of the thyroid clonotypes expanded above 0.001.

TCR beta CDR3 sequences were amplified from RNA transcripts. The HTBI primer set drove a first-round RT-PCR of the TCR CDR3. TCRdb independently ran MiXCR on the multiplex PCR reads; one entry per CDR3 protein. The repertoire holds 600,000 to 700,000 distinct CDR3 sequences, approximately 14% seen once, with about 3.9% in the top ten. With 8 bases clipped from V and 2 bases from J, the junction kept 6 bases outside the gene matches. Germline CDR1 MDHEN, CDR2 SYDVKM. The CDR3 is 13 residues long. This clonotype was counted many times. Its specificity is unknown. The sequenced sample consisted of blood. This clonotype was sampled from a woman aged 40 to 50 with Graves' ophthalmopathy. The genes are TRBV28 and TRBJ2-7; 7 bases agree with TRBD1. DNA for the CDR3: TGTGCCAGCGCCGGGACAGCAGCCTACGAGCAGTACTTC. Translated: CASAGTAAYEQYF. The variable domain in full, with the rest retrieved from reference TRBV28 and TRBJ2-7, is DVKVTQSSRYLVKRTGEKVFLECVQDMDHENMFWYRQDPGLGLRLIYFSYDVKMKEKGDIPEGYSVSREKKERFSLILESASTNQTSMYLCASAGTAAYEQYFGPGTRLTVT.